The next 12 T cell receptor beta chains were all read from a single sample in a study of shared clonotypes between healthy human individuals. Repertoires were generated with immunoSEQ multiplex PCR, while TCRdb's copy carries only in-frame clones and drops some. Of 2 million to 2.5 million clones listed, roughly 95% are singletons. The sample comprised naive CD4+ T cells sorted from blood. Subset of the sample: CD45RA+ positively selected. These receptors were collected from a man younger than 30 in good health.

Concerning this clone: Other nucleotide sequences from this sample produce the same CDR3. The CDR3 here is CASSLGGLSYEQYF. CDR3 in DNA: TGCGCCAGCAGCTTGGGGGGCCTCTCCTACGAGCAGTACTTC. This rearrangement joins TRBV5-1 to TRBJ2-7, with a tentative D call TRBD1 (5 bases). Germline values: CDR1 SGHRS, CDR2 YFSETQ. Trimming removed 0 bases at V and 0 bases at J, with 7 bases between. The CDR3 extends over 14 amino acids.

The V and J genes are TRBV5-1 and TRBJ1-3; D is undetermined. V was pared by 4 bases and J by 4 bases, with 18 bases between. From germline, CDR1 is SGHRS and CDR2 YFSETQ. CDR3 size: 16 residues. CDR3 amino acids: CASSPAGSRRGNTIYF. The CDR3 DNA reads TGCGCCAGCAGCCCCGCGGGGAGTAGGAGAGGAAACACCATATATTTT. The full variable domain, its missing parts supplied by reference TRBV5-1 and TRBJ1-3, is KAGVTQTPRYLIKTRGQQVTLSCSPISGHRSVSWYQQTPGQGLQFLFEYFSETQRNKGNFPGRFSGRQFSNSRSEMNVSTLELGDSALYLCASSPAGSRRGNTIYFGEGSWLTVV.

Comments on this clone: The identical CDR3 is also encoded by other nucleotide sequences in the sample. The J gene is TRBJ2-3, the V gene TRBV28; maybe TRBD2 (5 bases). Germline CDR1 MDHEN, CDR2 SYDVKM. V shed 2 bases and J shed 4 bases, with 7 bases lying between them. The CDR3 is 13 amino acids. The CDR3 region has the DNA TGTGCCAGCAGTTTAGCTAGCTCAGATACGCAGTATTTT. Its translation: CASSLASSDTQYF.

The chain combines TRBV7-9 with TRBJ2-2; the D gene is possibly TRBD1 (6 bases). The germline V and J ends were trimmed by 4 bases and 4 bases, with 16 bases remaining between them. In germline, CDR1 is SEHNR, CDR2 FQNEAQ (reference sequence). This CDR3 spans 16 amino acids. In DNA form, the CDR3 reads TGTGCCAGCAGCTCACTACAGGGTATGGGCACCGGGGAGCTGTTTTTT. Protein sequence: CASSSLQGMGTGELFF.

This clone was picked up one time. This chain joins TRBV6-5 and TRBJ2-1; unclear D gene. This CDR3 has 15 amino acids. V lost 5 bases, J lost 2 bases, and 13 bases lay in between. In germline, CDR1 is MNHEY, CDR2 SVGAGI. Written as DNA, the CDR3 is TGTGCCAGCAGTCTTATCGACACACCCTACAATGAGCAGTTCTTC. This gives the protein CASSLIDTPYNEQFF.

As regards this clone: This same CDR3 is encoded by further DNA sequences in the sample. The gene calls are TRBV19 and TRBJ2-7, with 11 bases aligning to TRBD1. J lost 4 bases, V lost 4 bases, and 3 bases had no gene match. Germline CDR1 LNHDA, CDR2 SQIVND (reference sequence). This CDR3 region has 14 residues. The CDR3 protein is CASSSRDRGYEQYF. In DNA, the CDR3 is TGTGCCAGTAGTAGCCGGGACAGGGGGTACGAGCAGTACTTC.

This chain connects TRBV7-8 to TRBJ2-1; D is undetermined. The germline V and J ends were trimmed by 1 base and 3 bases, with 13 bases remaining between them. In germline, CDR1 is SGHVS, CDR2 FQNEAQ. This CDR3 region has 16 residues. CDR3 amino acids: CASSLELVVGYNEQFF. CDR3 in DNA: TGTGCCAGCAGCTTAGAGTTGGTAGTCGGCTACAATGAGCAGTTCTTC.

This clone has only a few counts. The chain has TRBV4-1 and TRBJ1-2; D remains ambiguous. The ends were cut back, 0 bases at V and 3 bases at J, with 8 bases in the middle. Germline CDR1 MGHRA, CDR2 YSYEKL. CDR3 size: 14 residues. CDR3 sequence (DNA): TGCGCCAGCAGCCAAGACCGTCGGGACTATGGCTACACCTTC. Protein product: CASSQDRRDYGYTF.

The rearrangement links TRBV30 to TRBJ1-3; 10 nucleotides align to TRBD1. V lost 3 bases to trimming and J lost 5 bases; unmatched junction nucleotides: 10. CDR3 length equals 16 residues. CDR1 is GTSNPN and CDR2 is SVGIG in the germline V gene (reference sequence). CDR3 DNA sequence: TGTGCCTGGAGAAACCCATTGGACAGGGGGAGAAACACCATATATTTT. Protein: CAWRNPLDRGRNTIYF.

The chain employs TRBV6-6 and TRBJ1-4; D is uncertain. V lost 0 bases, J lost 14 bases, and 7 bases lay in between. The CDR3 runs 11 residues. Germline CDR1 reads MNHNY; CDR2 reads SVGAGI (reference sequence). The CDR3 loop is CASSYSGRLFF. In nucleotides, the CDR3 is TGTGCCAGCAGTTACTCGGGTAGGCTGTTTTTT.

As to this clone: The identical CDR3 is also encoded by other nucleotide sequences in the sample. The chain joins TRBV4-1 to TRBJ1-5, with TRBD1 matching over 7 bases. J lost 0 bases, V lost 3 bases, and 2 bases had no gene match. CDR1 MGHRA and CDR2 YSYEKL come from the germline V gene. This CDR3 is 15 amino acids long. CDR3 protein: CASSQGTDSNQPQHF. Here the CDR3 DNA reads TGCGCCAGCAGCCAGGGGACAGATAGCAATCAGCCCCAGCATTTT.

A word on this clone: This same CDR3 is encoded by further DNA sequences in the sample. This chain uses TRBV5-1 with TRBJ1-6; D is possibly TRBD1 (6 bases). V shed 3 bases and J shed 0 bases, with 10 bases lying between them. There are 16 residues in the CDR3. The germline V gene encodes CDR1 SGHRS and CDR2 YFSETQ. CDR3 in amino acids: CASSSGQSSYNSPLHF. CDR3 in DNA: TGCGCCAGCAGCTCAGGACAGAGCTCCTATAATTCACCCCTCCACTTT. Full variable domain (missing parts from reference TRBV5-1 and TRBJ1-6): KAGVTQTPRYLIKTRGQQVTLSCSPISGHRSVSWYQQTPGQGLQFLFEYFSETQRNKGNFPGRFSGRQFSNSRSEMNVSTLELGDSALYLCASSSGQSSYNSPLHFGNGTRLTVT.